This T cell receptor beta chain came from a study of CD4 T cells in relation to SARS-CoV-2 and coronaviruses. Deep TCR-beta sequencing used DNA from uncultured naive and memory CD4+ T cells. Sequencing was performed with immunoSEQ multiplex PCR; in TCRdb, only in-frame clones are kept and a portion is missing. This sample has around 56,000 clones, with roughly 89% found just once. Only a few counts were recorded for this clone. Before the COVID-19 pandemic, during about 2011-2019, CD4+ T cells were taken from unexposed donors. Naive and memory CD4+ T cells came from enriched cryopreserved PBMCs. V was cut by 4 bases and J by 2 bases, with 16 bases left in between. This CDR3 is 15 amino acids long. Germline V gives CDR1 SGHNT, CDR2 YYREEE (reference sequence).

The sample comprised memory CD4+ T cells from PBMCs. This receptor was identified in a human donor in good health. This chain joins TRBV5-4 and TRBJ2-7; D might be TRBD1 (6 bases). The CDR3 sequence is CASSRSGRGTYEQYF. CDR3 in DNA: TGTGCCAGCAGCCGGTCCGGCAGGGGAACCTACGAGCAGTACTTC. The entire variable domain, with the rest obtained from reference TRBV5-4 and TRBJ2-7, is as follows: ETGVTQSPTHLIKTRGQQVTLRCSSQSGHNTVSWYQQALGQGPQFIFQYYREEENGRGNFPPRFSGLQFPNYSSELNVNALELDDSALYLCASSRSGRGTYEQYFGPGTRLTVT.